This entry features one T cell receptor beta chain sequence. Individuals aged about 18 to 89 years were recruited from around 22 US areas. Categorization into cohorts depended on clinical history that participants reported. Recovery meant two consecutive negative NP/OP PCR tests, professional clearance, or resolved symptoms. Sequencing was performed with immunoSEQ multiplex PCR; in TCRdb, only in-frame clones are kept and a portion is missing. The sample shows about 280,000 clones, roughly 90% of them seen only once. The data were obtained in a study of blood T cell repertoires in COVID-19. Study overall: T cells, B-cell-depleted T cells, or PBMCs provided the cDNA or gDNA that served as material.

CDR1 is SGDLS and CDR2 is YYNGEE in the germline V gene. Trimming shortened V by 2 bases and J by 5 bases, and 16 bases separated the two germline ends. This CDR3 has 15 residues. Sequencing was performed on PBMCs or T cells enriched from blood (not recorded which). The chain couples TRBV9 to TRBJ1-1, with D perhaps TRBD1 (5 bases). The sequence came from a woman aged 60 to 75 who had recovered from COVID-19. The CDR3 loop reads CASSVGGPLGTEAFF. CDR3 nucleotide sequence: TGTGCCAGCAGCGTGGGGGGACCTCTGGGTACTGAAGCTTTCTTT. Based on the CDR3 plus reference TRBV9 and TRBJ1-1, the full variable domain is DSGVTQTPKHLITATGQRVTLRCSPRSGDLSVYWYQQSLDQGLQFLIQYYNGEERAKGNILERFSAQQFPDLHSELNLSSLELGDSALYFCASSVGGPLGTEAFFGQGTRLTVV.